Following are 7 T cell receptor beta chains from one sample sequenced in a study of T cell clonality in common variable immunodeficiency. These TCRs' antigens remain unknown. Sequencing used immunoSEQ multiplex PCR; TCRdb keeps in-frame clones, though not all of them. Found here are 25,000 to 35,000 clones, no singletons; the ten largest cover less than 35%. General observations from the study: In common variable immunodeficiency, TCR beta chains reportedly carried fewer deletions and N-nucleotide insertions.

Material for sequencing was peripheral blood mononuclear cells. Every receptor here comes from a human donor with common variable immunodeficiency.

The CDR3 sequence: CASSPTVDTQYF. The CDR3 DNA, read in part, is TGTGCCAGCAGCCCCACAGTAGATACG. V gene TRBV7-8 combines with J gene TRBJ2-3, with D unclear. The DNA ends 3 residues before the CDR3 does, and the rest of the CDR3 is filled in from the germline J gene. The CDR3 length is 12 residues. The V end lost 5 bases, the J end lost 5 bases, and 8 bases lay between the germline ends. From germline, CDR1 is SGHVS and CDR2 FQNEAQ.

This clone has ten or more counts. The CDR3 goes on 3 residues after the read ends, and that part is filled in from the germline J gene. The chain carries TRBV20-1 and TRBJ1-1, with 8 nucleotides matching TRBD1. The CDR3 runs to 12 residues. The V gene end was trimmed by 3 bases and the J gene end by 3 bases; junction bases not matched to a gene: 0. The germline gives CDR1 DFQATT, CDR2 SNEGSKA (reference sequence). Partial CDR3 DNA: TGCAGTGCTAGGACAGGGGACACTGAA. This encodes CSARTGDTE. The complete CDR3 protein is CSARTGDTEAFF.

Turning to this clone: The read finishes 3 residues shy of the CDR3 end, and the germline J gene is used to complete it. The chain is built from TRBV6-7 and TRBJ2-1; tentative D call: TRBD1 (6 bases). TRBV6-7 is filed as an ORF, its function uncertain. This CDR3 comprises 18 residues. Trimming pared 0 bases from V and 0 bases from J, leaving 15 bases between. The CDR3 loop is CASSYSPRGPCSYNEQFF. The CDR3 DNA, read in part, is TGTGCCAGCAGTTACTCGCCCAGGGGTCCTTGCTCCTACAATGAG.

To note about this clone: A read error may account for a junction end that differs from germline. Coverage ceases 3 residues before the CDR3 finishes, and the germline J gene fills in the end. This chain connects TRBV11-2 to TRBJ2-5, with 10 bases that match TRBD1. Germline-derived CDR1 and CDR2 are SGHAT and FQNNGV. CDR3 length: 15 residues. The part of the CDR3 DNA that was read is TGTGCCAGCACCTTATGGGACAGGGGTGGGGAGACC. Encoded protein: CASTLWDRGGET. The full CDR3 is CASTLWDRGGETQYF.

This clone was picked up many times. Read data end 3 residues before the CDR3 end; the end is taken from the germline J gene. The chain couples TRBV6-2 or TRBV6-3 to TRBJ1-5; possible D gene TRBD1, 6 bases. CDR1 is MNHEY and CDR2 is SVGEGT in the germline V gene. The CDR3 covers 15 residues. V lost 6 bases to trimming and J lost 0 bases, with 12 bases between them. CDR3 sequence reads: CASRLQGYSNQPQHF. The CDR3 bases that were read are TGTGCCAGCAGGCTACAGGGCTATAGCAATCAGCCC.

Note on this clone: The observed sequence ends 3 residues before the CDR3 terminus, with the missing tail filled in from the germline J gene. This chain connects TRBV5-5 to TRBJ2-7; TRBD1 agrees at 11 bases. The germline V gene encodes CDR1 SGHKS and CDR2 YYEKEE (reference sequence). The CDR3 is made up of 15 amino acids. Germline trimming cut 4 bases from V and 4 bases from J; bases unmatched to any gene: 7. The sequenced CDR3 bases are TGTGCCAGCAGCCCAGGACAGGGGGCTCCGTACGAG. Translated: CASSPGQGAPYE. The whole CDR3 reads CASSPGQGAPYEQYF.

There are many counts of this clone. The sequenced fragment ends 3 residues before the CDR3 boundary, so the rest is inferred from the germline J gene. The chain combines TRBV19 with TRBJ2-2; TRBD2 matches at 8 bases. Per germline, CDR1 LNHDA and CDR2 SQIVND (reference sequence). The CDR3 has 18 amino acids. V dropped 3 bases and J dropped 2; count of bases not matched to a gene: 11. Partial CDR3 DNA: TGTGCCAGTAGTATTATCGGGGGGCTAGCGGGTAACACCGGGGAG. Protein sequence: CASSIIGGLAGNTGE. The entire CDR3 protein is CASSIIGGLAGNTGELFF. Drawing the rest from reference TRBV19 and TRBJ2-2, the complete variable domain is DGGITQSPKYLFRKEGQNVTLSCEQNLNHDAMYWYRQDPGQGLRLIYYSQIVNDFQKGDIAEGYSVSREKKESFPLTVTSAQKNPTAFYLCASSIIGGLAGNTGELFFGEGSRLTVL.